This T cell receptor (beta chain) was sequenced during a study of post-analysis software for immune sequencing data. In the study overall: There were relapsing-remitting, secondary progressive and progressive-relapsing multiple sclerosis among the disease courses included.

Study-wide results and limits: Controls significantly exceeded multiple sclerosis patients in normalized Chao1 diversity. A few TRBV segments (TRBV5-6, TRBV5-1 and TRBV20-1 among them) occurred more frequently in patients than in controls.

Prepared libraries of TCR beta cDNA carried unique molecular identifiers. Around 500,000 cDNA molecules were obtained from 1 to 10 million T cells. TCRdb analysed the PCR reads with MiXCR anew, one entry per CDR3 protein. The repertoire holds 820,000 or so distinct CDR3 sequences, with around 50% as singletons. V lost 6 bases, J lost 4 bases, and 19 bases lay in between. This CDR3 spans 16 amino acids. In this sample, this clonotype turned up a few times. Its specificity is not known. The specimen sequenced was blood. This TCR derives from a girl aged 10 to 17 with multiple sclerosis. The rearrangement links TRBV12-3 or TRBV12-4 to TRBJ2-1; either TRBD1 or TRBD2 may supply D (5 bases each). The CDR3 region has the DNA TGTGCCAGCAGAGAGTCCGGGACCGTCCGATACAATGAGCAGTTCTTC. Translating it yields CASRESGTVRYNEQFF.